Listed here are 16 T cell receptor beta chains from one sample, sequenced in a study of T cells in Graves' hyperthyroidism and ophthalmopathy. TCR beta CDR3 regions were amplified from RNA transcripts. With the HTBI primer set, the TCR CDR3 went through a first round of RT-PCR. TCRdb processed the multiplex PCR reads anew with MiXCR; each CDR3 protein has one entry. The sample yields approximately 370,000 distinct CDR3 sequences, about a sixth seen once. Sequenced input: blood. All receptors come from a woman younger than 45 with Graves' hyperthyroidism that later progressed to Graves' ophthalmopathy.

This clonotype was detected many times. The chain employs TRBV27 and TRBJ2-2; no definite D call. The ends were cut back, 5 bases at V and 5 bases at J, with 12 bases in the middle. CDR1 and CDR2 (germline): MNHEY, SMNVEV (reference sequence). The CDR3 has 14 amino acids. This CDR3 reads CASSRLVTTGELFF. The CDR3 region has the DNA TGTGCCAGCAGTAGATTAGTGACTACCGGGGAGCTGTTTTTT.

This clonotype came up a few times. The chain carries TRBV30 and TRBJ2-3; TRBD1 is a possible D gene (5 bases). CDR3 length: 14 amino acids. Germline values: CDR1 GTSNPN, CDR2 SVGIG (reference sequence). V was trimmed by 4 bases and J by 4 bases, leaving 15 bases between them. The CDR3 sequence: CAWNRQQGPDTQYF. The CDR3 DNA sequence: TGTGCCTGGAATCGACAGCAGGGCCCAGATACGCAGTATTTT.

This clonotype was observed at least ten times. The genes are TRBV27 and TRBJ2-5; tentative D call: TRBD1 (6 bases). Germline-derived CDR1 and CDR2 are MNHEY and SMNVEV (reference sequence). The CDR3 loop spans 14 amino acids. The germline V and J ends were trimmed by 4 bases and 2 bases, with 11 bases remaining between them. CDR3 DNA: TGTGCCAGCAGTTCAAGACAGGAGCAAGAGACCCAGTACTTC. Amino acids: CASSSRQEQETQYF.

V usage is TRBV20-1 and J usage is TRBJ2-5; TRBD1 is a possible D gene (5 bases). The CDR3 loop spans 15 amino acids. Germline assignment: CDR1 DFQATT and CDR2 SNEGSKA (reference sequence). V lost 2 bases, J lost 2 bases, and 15 bases lay in between. Here the CDR3 reads CSARWGRSLQETQYF. In nucleotides, the CDR3 is TGCAGTGCTAGATGGGGCAGAAGCCTTCAAGAGACCCAGTACTTC.

V and J are TRBV20-1 and TRBJ1-4, with TRBD1 as a possible D gene (6 bases). CDR1 is DFQATT, CDR2 SNEGSKA, per germline (reference sequence). The V end lost 4 bases, the J end lost 10 bases, and 7 bases lay between the germline ends. The CDR3 totals 10 residues. The CDR3 protein is CSAKGGKLFF. The CDR3 DNA reads as TGCAGTGCTAAGGGGGGAAAACTGTTTTTT.

This clonotype was observed a single time. The CDR3 region has the DNA TGTGCCAGCAGCGTTTTTCCAAATTCGAGGGATACGCAGTATTTT. Amino acid sequence: CASSVFPNSRDTQYF. The chain couples TRBV3-1 to TRBJ2-3, with D unclear. Trimming stripped 5 bases from V and 6 bases from J, with 18 bases between. There are 15 residues in the CDR3. Germline-derived CDR1 and CDR2 are LGHDT and YNNKEL (reference sequence).

Only a few counts were recorded for this clonotype. This chain connects TRBV4-1 to TRBJ1-3; D is undetermined. CDR3 length: 15 amino acids. The V end lost 4 bases, the J end lost 0 bases, and 10 bases lay between the germline ends. CDR1 and CDR2 from the germline V gene are MGHRA and YSYEKL. For the CDR3, the DNA is TGCGCCAGCAGCCCGACGGCAGTCTCTGGAAACACCATATATTTT. This encodes CASSPTAVSGNTIYF.

This clonotype was found many times. The chain employs TRBV29-1 and TRBJ2-5; tentatively, D is TRBD1 (5 bases). Germline assignment: CDR1 SQVTM and CDR2 ANQGSEA. CDR3 length: 12 amino acids. The V end lost 4 bases, the J end lost 5 bases, and 11 bases lay between the germline ends. CDR3 sequence (DNA): TGCAGCGTTGTAGGGGATGGGGAGACCCAGTACTTC. Translating gives CSVVGDGETQYF.

This clonotype was detected ten times or more. At one end, the junction sequence differs from germline, possibly due to a read error. This chain connects TRBV24-1 to TRBJ2-1; D is unresolved. Germline V gives CDR1 KGHDR, CDR2 SFDVKD. This CDR3 is built from 13 residues. CDR3 bases: TGTGCCACCAGGGATTTCCTATCCAATGAGCAGTTCTTC. It encodes CATRDFLSNEQFF.

The V and J genes are TRBV12-3 or TRBV12-4 and TRBJ1-1; D remains ambiguous. V lost 0 bases and J lost 1, with 15 bases in between. The CDR3 is made up of 17 amino acids. For the CDR3, the DNA is TGTGCCAGCAGTTTAGCGCGGCAGCCCCAGCCGAACACTGAAGCTTTCTTT. It yields the protein CASSLARQPQPNTEAFF.

This clonotype has a count of ten or more. V gene TRBV27 combines with J gene TRBJ2-3; D uncertain. Germline V gives CDR1 MNHEY, CDR2 SMNVEV (reference sequence). This CDR3 is 14 amino acids long. The V and J ends lost 2 bases and 3 bases respectively, with 9 bases between them. The DNA for the CDR3 is TGTGCCAGCAGTTTACAACGCGAGACAGATACGCAGTATTTT. Amino acid sequence: CASSLQRETDTQYF.

This clonotype was detected only a few times. V and J are TRBV28 and TRBJ2-7; the D gene is possibly TRBD1 (6 bases). Germline V CDR1 and CDR2: MDHEN, SYDVKM. The CDR3 loop spans 13 amino acids. Trimming pared 5 bases from V and 3 bases from J, leaving 11 bases between. CDR3 coding DNA: TGTGCCAGCAGTCCAACAGGGTACTACGAGCAGTACTTC. Protein product: CASSPTGYYEQYF.

This clonotype was seen more than once but under ten times. This sequence joins TRBV10-1 and TRBJ2-1; D unclear. With 3 bases removed from V and 5 bases from J, the gap between germline ends came to 11 bases. The length of the CDR3 is 14 residues. Looked up from germline, CDR1 is WNHNN and CDR2 is SYGVQD (reference sequence). Here the CDR3 reads CASSDRMMDNEQFF. The CDR3 DNA follows: TGCGCCAGCAGTGATAGGATGATGGACAATGAGCAGTTCTTC.

This clonotype has ten or more counts. This chain joins TRBV12-3 or TRBV12-4 and TRBJ1-2; D is undetermined. The CDR3 runs to 14 residues. Deletions cut 6 bases from V and 4 bases from J, with 15 bases between. The CDR3 nucleotides read TGTGCCAGCAGGCCCGACTCCCTTATCTATGGCTACACCTTC. Translation gives CASRPDSLIYGYTF.

This clonotype was counted at least ten times. The chain recombines TRBV28 with TRBJ1-1; D is unresolved. From germline, CDR1 is MDHEN and CDR2 SYDVKM. V shed 4 bases and J shed 4 bases, with 13 bases lying between them. The CDR3 extends over 14 amino acids. CDR3 coding DNA: TGTGCCAGCAGTTCCGGAGACTGGGGCACTGAAGCTTTCTTT. Translating gives CASSSGDWGTEAFF.

This clonotype occurred many times. The rearrangement links TRBV12-3 or TRBV12-4 to TRBJ2-7; 8 nucleotides agree with TRBD1. V was pared by 2 bases and J by 2 bases, with 2 bases of the junction left unmatched. The CDR3 runs 14 residues. CDR3 sequence reads: CASSLTGGTYEQYF. Written as DNA, the CDR3 is TGTGCCAGCAGTTTAACAGGGGGTACCTACGAGCAGTACTTC.